Listed here is a single TCR beta chain. The specificity of this receptor is unknown. One end of the junction is discordant with germline, which a read error may explain. The CDR3 numbers 16 residues from cysteine through phenylalanine. The entry retains the CDR3 DNA only, 48 bases that are in frame from base 1. Per the germline V gene (reference sequence), SGHNT is the CDR1 and YYREEE is the CDR2. Without any cell sorting, total RNA and DNA were co-extracted from about 20-30 mg of bulk tissue using the AllPrep DNA/RNA mini kit. Surgical resection was performed in China between late 2015 and 2016 on about 5 patients with histopathologically diagnosed primary liver carcinoma. Chronic HBV infection was present in the patients, and the patients were treatment-naive at sampling. Each tumor was sampled at five spatially separated regions: the tumor centre plus the superior, inferior, left-lateral and right-lateral poles. According to histology, viable tumor cells made up more than 85% of every tumor sample. Fresh tumor and adjacent tissue pieces were bisected, with one half stored in RNAlater at -80 degrees C and the other half sent for histology.

This sample was included in a study of tumor-infiltrating lymphocytes in primary liver carcinoma (TCRdb year 2017). For context, the study as a whole: Hepatocellular carcinoma (four) or combined HCC and intrahepatic cholangiocarcinoma (one) was present in the five patients, who were three men and two women aged 30 to 69 years. Each sample produced about 3.5 to 7.13 million productive TCRbeta reads, and read depth showed no significant difference between tissue types. To link TCRbeta repertoire diversity with the local molecular phenotype, the roughly 23 tumor region samples were profiled using Agilent mRNA microarrays. Tumors of the five patients were stage T1-T3 N0M0 with maximum diameters of 4.2 to 10 cm. A total of some 35 specimens from 5 patients went through TCRbeta repertoire sequencing, namely 25 tumor regions, 5 adjacent noncancerous liver tissues and 5 peripheral blood samples. High reproducibility was observed for the technical replicate repertoires, with mean shared-clone rates roughly 0.87 and correlation coefficients above 0.95. TCRbeta repertoire sequencing, expression microarrays and whole-exome sequencing were combined in the study across five regions of each liver tumor, with adjacent normal tissue and blood also included.

Starting from 500 to 600 ng total RNA, TCRbeta-specific cDNA was produced by reverse transcription with a constant-region primer and ProtoScript II reverse transcriptase. The TCRbeta libraries were prepared through three rounds of nested multiplex PCR following a slightly modified ARM-PCR procedure. Each of the first two PCR rounds ran for roughly 9 cycles using multiplex TRBV1-TRBV30 forward primers together with a Cbeta reverse primer. A final 25-cycle PCR with Deep VentR polymerase added sample barcodes and Illumina adapters. Before sequencing, amplicons between 200 and 500 bp were purified from gel using a QIAquick gel extraction kit. An Illumina HiSeq 2500 was used to sequence the TCRbeta amplicons with 250-bp paired-end reads. For the original study's pipeline: Trimmomatic v0.33 was used to quality-trim the reads, and FLASH v1.2.11 was used to merge paired reads so that full CDR3 sequences could be recovered. V, D and J germline segments were assigned to the rearranged TCRbeta sequences by MiGEC v1.2.1b. Clonotype statistics and Shannon-Wiener diversity indices were calculated with VDJtools v1.0.0. Except for diversity analysis, only each sample's 250 most abundant clonotypes were used in subsequent analyses to reduce sampling bias. Starting from the raw public reads, TCRdb applied fastp trimming at Q25, assembled clones with MiXCR and retained in-frame beta chains. Merged by CDR3 protein, the rows form single entries marked with the most common genes and DNA. TCRdb's processing, not the authors', yielded these V and J calls. The sample records 48,000 or so distinct CDR3 sequences, about 80% of which are singletons. The ten largest account for roughly 24% of the sample.

What the study reported, not specific to this receptor: Just about 8-25% of top clones turned up in all five regions of a tumor, which suggests spatial heterogeneity among tumor-infiltrating T cells. The study included only a handful of patients, and the authors note findings should be validated in a larger study. Because only the TCR beta chain was sequenced and unpaired alpha chains were not captured, true repertoire diversity is likely underestimated. Consistent with antigen-driven expansion, pairs of tumor regions showed higher repertoire overlap (mean around 36%) than either tumor-adjacent pairs (approximately 17%) or tumor-blood pairs (roughly 14%). Because the samples were bulk and unsorted, CD4+ and CD8+ T cell repertoires could not be compared. The top 250 clones accounted for a significantly greater share of the repertoire in tumors than in blood (p = 0.039).

The rearrangement combines TRBV5-4 with TRBJ1-1; 6 matching bases give a weak D call of TRBD1. The receptor's source is a man between 35 and 55 years old with primary liver carcinoma and hepatitis B virus infection. The sequencing sample was made of liver tumor tissue from sampling region 3. Sample cell subset or site, as interpreted from the label and publication: tumor region T3, left-lateral pole. CDR3 sequence: CTSSFGAWTANTEAFF. The nucleotides read TGTACCAGCAGCTTTGGGGCCTGGACAGCGAACACTGAAGCTTTCTTT. The reference TRBV5-4 and TRBJ1-1 proteins fill in what lies around the CDR3, so the full variable domain reads ETGVTQSPTHLIKTRGQQVTLRCSSQSGHNTVSWYQQALGQGPQFIFQYYREEENGRGNFPPRFSGLQFPNYSSELNVNALELDDSALYLCTSSFGAWTANTEAFFGQGTRLTVV.